This T cell receptor beta chain was recovered during a study of blood T cell repertoires in COVID-19. At the level of the study: Specimens from acute and convalescent COVID-19 originated in the United States, Italy and Spain. T cells, B-cell-depleted T cells, or PBMCs supplied cDNA or gDNA.

Per the authors' pipeline: Estimation of nucleated cell counts was performed using reference gene primer amplification. Assay used: immunoSEQ multiplex PCR; TCRdb lists only in-frame clones, some missing. V and J calls and clone size are given by that table; D and trimming were obtained from the DNA. The table includes fewer than 200,000 clones, more than 75% detected once. CDR3 size: 13 residues. The germline CDR1 and CDR2 sequences are MNHEY and SVGAGI. Trimming cost V 6 bases and J 4 bases, with 12 bases left between them. Sequenced sample: peripheral blood. The sequence was collected from a man between 35 and 55 years old with active or convalescent COVID-19. This chain connects TRBV6-5 to TRBJ1-2; D possibly corresponds to TRBD1 (5 bases). The CDR3 sequence is CASSSGKPYGYTF. The DNA for the CDR3 is TGTGCCAGCAGCTCAGGGAAACCCTATGGCTACACCTTC.